The 11 T cell receptor beta chains reported below all come from one sample, sequenced in a study of CD4 and CD8 cells across lung adenocarcinoma regions. TCRdb independently ran MiXCR on the PCR reads; one entry per CDR3 protein. The sample yields 4,500 to 6,500 distinct CDR3 sequences, roughly 60% seen once. The sequenced material came from CD4+ T cells from the center of a lung tumor. The receptor source for this set is a female donor with lung adenocarcinoma. The CD4 and CD8 labels of this study may be unreliable.

The chain uses TRBV7-8 and TRBJ2-1; 8 positions agree with TRBD2. Germline CDR1 is SGHVS and CDR2 is FQNEAQ. CDR3 length: 15 residues. Losses at the gene ends were 1 base for V and 9 bases for J; bases not matched to a gene: 8. This CDR3 reads CASSLGAGEGSEQFF. In nucleotides, the CDR3 is TGTGCCAGCAGCTTAGGAGCGGGAGAAGGGAGTGAGCAGTTCTTC.

The chain has TRBV7-2 and TRBJ2-1; D not resolved. The DNA matches TRBJ2-3 better at its end, which makes the J call doubtful. The germline CDR1 and CDR2 sequences are SGHTA and FQGNSA. The CDR3 totals 15 residues. In nucleotides, the CDR3 is TGTGCCAGCAGCCTAACTCCGGTGAACACAGATACGCAGTATTTT. Translation gives CASSLTPVNTDTQYF.

This clonotype is categorized as medium-sized. J is TRBJ2-5 and V is TRBV12-3 or TRBV12-4; D not resolved. CDR3 length: 16 residues. Trimming stripped 6 bases from V and 4 bases from J, with 21 bases between. CDR3 in DNA: TGTGCCAGCAGAGGCCCCGAAGGCCGCTTGAGAGAGACCCAGTACTTC. Protein sequence: CASRGPEGRLRETQYF.

The chain joins TRBV7-6 to TRBJ2-3; TRBD2 aligns across 9 bases. V was clipped by 5 bases and J by 5 bases; unmatched bases: 5. CDR3 length: 14 amino acids. Germline CDR1 is SGHVS and CDR2 is FNYEAQ. This CDR3 reads CASSGTSMVDTQYF. The CDR3 nucleotides read TGTGCCAGCAGCGGGACTAGCATGGTAGATACGCAGTATTTT.

Within the sample, this clonotype is large (0.1 to 1%). The chain carries TRBV10-1 and TRBJ1-1; D perhaps matches TRBD1 (5 bases). The CDR3 is made up of 13 amino acids. CDR1 is WNHNN, CDR2 SYGVQD, per germline (reference sequence). V lost 4 bases and J lost 2, with 8 bases in between. The CDR3 nucleotides are TGCGCCAGCAGTGTGCAGGGCAACACTGAAGCTTTCTTT. It codes for CASSVQGNTEAFF.

This clonotype was counted a single time. The chain recombines TRBV6-1 with TRBJ2-5; either TRBD1 or TRBD2 may supply D (6 bases each). Germline V gives CDR1 MNHNS, CDR2 SASEGT. The V gene lost 9 bases and the J gene lost 11 bases, with 31 bases spanning the gap. CDR3 size: 16 residues. CDR3 protein: CASGGRRGRELGTQYF. The CDR3 DNA reads TGTGCCAGTGGGGGCAGGCGGGGCCGTGAGCTCGGGACTCAGTACTTC.

CDR3 sequence (DNA): TGTGCCAGCAGTGAAGGGCTAGCGGGAAACTACGAGCAGTACTTC. It codes for CASSEGLAGNYEQYF. V and J are TRBV6-1 and TRBJ2-4, with TRBD2 matching over 9 bases. Judging by the DNA end, TRBJ2-7 fits better; the J call may be wrong. CDR3 length: 15 amino acids. Germline values: CDR1 MNHNS, CDR2 SASEGT.

With regard to this clonotype: Relative to the germline gene, one junction end is altered; a read error may explain this. The V call is TRBV4-1, the J call TRBJ2-5, with D perhaps being TRBD1 or TRBD2 (5 bases each). CDR3 size: 17 residues. Germline V gene sequence: CDR1 MGHRA, CDR2 YSYEKL. This CDR3 reads CASSEVFGASSQDTQYF. Here the CDR3 DNA reads TGCGCCAGCAGCGAAGTGTTCGGGGCGAGTAGCCAAGATACGCAGTATTTC.

V gene TRBV5-3 combines with J gene TRBJ2-3; D possibly corresponds to TRBD2 (6 bases). The end of the DNA aligns better with TRBJ2-5, so the J call may be wrong. TRBV5-3 is an ORF, and what it does is uncertain. The CDR3 has 15 residues. The CDR3 loop is CARGYGGRSTDTQYF. DNA of the CDR3: TGTGCCAGGGGCTACGGGGGACGAAGCACAGATACCCAGTACTTC.

This clonotype rates as large. The chain combines TRBV6-1 with TRBJ1-2, with 7 bases identical to TRBD1. This CDR3 is 15 amino acids long. J was trimmed by 2 bases and V by 6 bases; bases with no gene match: 9. Germline V CDR1 and CDR2: MNHNS, SASEGT. The CDR3 coding sequence is TGTGCCAGCAGGAAAGACAGGGCGCTCAACTATGGCTACACCTTC. Amino acids: CASRKDRALNYGYTF.

CDR3 region: CASSYSGGQVGYTF. The CDR3 DNA reads TGTGCCAGCAGTTACTCGGGGGGGCAGGTTGGCTACACCTTC. The chain has TRBV6-5 and TRBJ1-2, with D possibly matching TRBD1 (6 bases). Germline V gene sequence: CDR1 MNHEY, CDR2 SVGAGI. Trimming left V 0 bases short and J 7 bases short, with 12 bases between. The CDR3 length is 14 residues.